This entry features one TCR beta chain sequence. This clonotype has only a few counts. Its antigen target is currently unknown. The sample holds no much larger clone one base away, and base qualities are not on file. The cysteine opens and the phenylalanine closes a CDR3 of 17 amino acids. The only DNA kept is the CDR3, 51 bases in frame from the first base. V and J are trimmed by 6 bases and 5 bases, and the gene matches miss 18 bases of the junction. The library was prepared using RT-PCR. The listed sequencing device is NextSeq 550. TCRdb applied fastp at Q25 and MiXCR to the public reads, then kept only in-frame beta chains. For every CDR3 protein sequence, its rows merge into one entry that carries the most common genes and DNA. Across this sample there are about a million distinct CDR3 sequences, with roughly 18% seen only once. The ten largest clones add up to around 6% of the sample. The sample originates from a study of patients and donors after allogeneic stem cell transplantation (dated by TCRdb to the early 2020s).

The receptor comes from a human donor who was either an allogeneic HSCT recipient or a stem cell or donor lymphocyte infusion donor (not recorded which). It is not recorded whose cells these are; they may come from a transplant donor. The receptor chain draws on TRBV12-3 or TRBV12-4 and TRBJ2-7; TRBD1 agrees with 8 junctional bases. Sequences were obtained from blood, either unsorted or a sorted T cell fraction (not recorded which). The nucleotide sequence is TGTGCCAGCAGCTCTGATCTGAGGAACGACAGGGGCCACGAGCAGTACTTC. Protein translation: CASSSDLRNDRGHEQYF.